A single sample gave rise to the 19 T cell receptor beta chains below, sequenced in a study of shared clonotypes between healthy human individuals. Produced via immunoSEQ multiplex PCR; TCRdb's table is partial and in-frame only. The data show about 510,000 clones, with approximately 95% seen just once and approximately 0.06% held by the top ten. The sequenced sample was naive CD4+ T cells sorted from blood. Noted subset: CD45RA+ positively selected. The receptors were sampled from a woman aged 25 to 39 in good health.

The rearrangement links TRBV28 to TRBJ2-7, with D possibly called TRBD1 or TRBD2 (6 bases each). V gave up 2 bases and J gave up 0 bases, with 11 bases separating them. The CDR3 is 15 residues long. The germline gives CDR1 MDHEN, CDR2 SYDVKM. The CDR3 is CASSLGGGSSYEQYF. For the CDR3, the DNA is TGTGCCAGCAGTTTAGGAGGGGGAAGCTCCTACGAGCAGTACTTC.

This clone was recorded a few times. The chain recombines TRBV28 with TRBJ2-7; D possibly corresponds to TRBD2 (5 bases). V lost 5 bases, J lost 7 bases, and 15 bases lay in between. The CDR3 covers 13 residues. CDR1 and CDR2 (germline): MDHEN, SYDVKM. This chain's CDR3 is CASSLTTPGEQYF. The CDR3, as DNA: TGTGCCAGCAGTCTTACGACTCCGGGGGAGCAGTACTTC. Together with reference TRBV28 and TRBJ2-7, the CDR3 gives the full variable domain: DVKVTQSSRYLVKRTGEKVFLECVQDMDHENMFWYRQDPGLGLRLIYFSYDVKMKEKGDIPEGYSVSREKKERFSLILESASTNQTSMYLCASSLTTPGEQYFGPGTRLTVT.

This chain connects TRBV5-6 to TRBJ1-5; D unclear. The V and J ends lost 2 bases and 2 bases respectively, with 14 bases between them. The CDR3 covers 16 residues. CDR1 and CDR2 from the germline V gene are SGHDT and YYEEEE. The CDR3 loop reads CASSFRAYWGNQPQHF. Here the CDR3 DNA reads TGTGCCAGCAGCTTCCGGGCCTATTGGGGCAATCAGCCCCAGCATTTT.

The chain uses TRBV5-1 and TRBJ2-4; D is ambiguous. The CDR3 consists of 16 residues. Trimming removed 3 bases from V and 4 bases from J, with 17 bases in between. Germline V gene sequence: CDR1 SGHRS, CDR2 YFSETQ. The CDR3 DNA reads TGCGCCAGCAGCTCAACGGTGGCCCGGCTAAAAAACATTCAGTACTTC. Amino acids: CASSSTVARLKNIQYF.

The V gene is TRBV4-1, the J gene TRBJ2-3; D remains ambiguous. The V gene's germline CDR1 is MGHRA and CDR2 YSYEKL. V lost 4 bases and J lost 2, with 16 bases in between. The CDR3 extends over 16 amino acids. The CDR3 loop is CASSPTNGRATDTQYF. The CDR3 DNA reads as TGCGCCAGCAGCCCTACCAATGGGCGTGCCACAGATACGCAGTATTTT.

The CDR3 sequence is CASSPVMGGPYEQYF. DNA of the CDR3: TGTGCCAGCTCACCAGTTATGGGGGGGCCCTACGAGCAGTACTTC. The chain combines TRBV18 with TRBJ2-7; the D gene is possibly TRBD2 (7 bases). This CDR3 contains 15 residues. Trimming pared 2 bases from V and 2 bases from J, leaving 13 bases between. CDR1 and CDR2 (germline): KGHSH, LQKENI.

The chain combines TRBV7-2 with TRBJ2-7; weak D call: TRBD2 (6 bases). The CDR3 consists of 13 residues. V was shortened by 9 bases and J by 5 bases, with 17 bases between the two germline ends. Germline V lookup: CDR1 SGHTA, CDR2 FQGNSA. For the CDR3, the DNA is TGTGCCAGTTACGCCACCGGGAGACACGAGCAGTACTTC. It translates to CASYATGRHEQYF.

The J gene is TRBJ2-6, the V gene TRBV5-1; D is perhaps TRBD1 (6 bases). Trimming shortened V by 1 base and J by 0 bases, and 11 bases separated the two germline ends. The CDR3 length is 17 residues. Germline CDR1 reads SGHRS; CDR2 reads YFSETQ. In DNA, the CDR3 is TGCGCCAGCAGCTTGTGGGGGACATCCTCTGGGGCCAACGTCCTGACTTTC. As protein: CASSLWGTSSGANVLTF. The complete variable domain, with remaining parts taken from reference TRBV5-1 and TRBJ2-6, reads KAGVTQTPRYLIKTRGQQVTLSCSPISGHRSVSWYQQTPGQGLQFLFEYFSETQRNKGNFPGRFSGRQFSNSRSEMNVSTLELGDSALYLCASSLWGTSSGANVLTFGAGSRLTVL.

V and J are TRBV2 and TRBJ2-2; D is perhaps TRBD1 (6 bases). Trimming left V 2 bases short and J 6 bases short, with 10 bases between. The germline V gene has CDR1 SNHLY and CDR2 FYNNEI. CDR3 length: 14 residues. For the CDR3, the DNA is TGTGCCAGCAGTGAACTGGGGGCGCCCGGGGAGCTGTTTTTT. It is translated as CASSELGAPGELFF.

The V gene is TRBV6-5, the J gene TRBJ2-7, with 7 bases fitting TRBD1. This CDR3 contains 14 residues. V was clipped by 4 bases and J by 2 bases; unmatched bases: 5. Germline V lookup: CDR1 MNHEY, CDR2 SVGAGI. The CDR3: CASSSPGQTYEQYF. CDR3 DNA sequence: TGTGCCAGCAGTTCGCCGGGACAGACCTACGAGCAGTACTTC.

Worth noting for this clone: In the same sample, other DNA sequences code for this CDR3. The CDR3 nucleotides are TGCGCCAGCAGCTTGAGCGGAGACTCCTACGAGCAGTACTTC. Residues: CASSLSGDSYEQYF. The chain employs TRBV5-1 and TRBJ2-7; possible D gene TRBD2, 5 bases. Trimming pared 1 base from V and 0 bases from J, leaving 8 bases between. Germline lookup yields CDR1 SGHRS and CDR2 YFSETQ. The CDR3 covers 14 residues.

The chain links TRBV28 to TRBJ1-1; 7 bases fit TRBD1. Per germline, CDR1 MDHEN and CDR2 SYDVKM. There are 14 residues in the CDR3. After removal of 5 bases from V and 6 bases from J, the junction contained 9 bases not matched to a gene. CDR3: CASSLTQGEAEAFF. In DNA, the CDR3 is TGTGCCAGCAGTCTCACCCAGGGGGAAGCTGAAGCTTTCTTT.

The chain has TRBV5-6 and TRBJ2-7; tentatively, D is TRBD2 (5 bases). The CDR3 runs 17 residues. The V gene's germline CDR1 is SGHDT and CDR2 YYEEEE. Deletions cut 4 bases from V and 0 bases from J, with 20 bases between. Written as DNA, the CDR3 is TGTGCCAGCAGCCCTGGGCGGGTCAGCGATCACTCCTACGAGCAGTACTTC. Protein: CASSPGRVSDHSYEQYF. Together with reference TRBV5-6 and TRBJ2-7, the CDR3 gives the full variable domain: DAGVTQSPTHLIKTRGQQVTLRCSPKSGHDTVSWYQQALGQGPQFIFQYYEEEERQRGNFPDRFSGHQFPNYSSELNVNALLLGDSALYLCASSPGRVSDHSYEQYFGPGTRLTVT.

This chain uses TRBV2 with TRBJ2-7; D unclear. This CDR3 contains 14 residues. The ends were cut back, 3 bases at V and 2 bases at J, with 11 bases in the middle. Germline assignment: CDR1 SNHLY and CDR2 FYNNEI. The CDR3 reads CASSEGRAAYEQYF. CDR3 in DNA: TGTGCCAGCAGTGAGGGTAGGGCCGCCTACGAGCAGTACTTC.

J is TRBJ2-7 and V is TRBV5-4, with D tentatively TRBD1 (6 bases). Germline V gene lookup returns CDR1 SGHNT and CDR2 YYREEE (reference sequence). Trimming shortened V by 2 bases and J by 4 bases, and 13 bases separated the two germline ends. This CDR3 spans 14 amino acids. CDR3: CASSLRDTTYEQYF. CDR3 in DNA: TGTGCCAGCAGCTTACGGGACACAACTTACGAGCAGTACTTC. Complete variable domain (other parts from reference TRBV5-4 and TRBJ2-7): ETGVTQSPTHLIKTRGQQVTLRCSSQSGHNTVSWYQQALGQGPQFIFQYYREEENGRGNFPPRFSGLQFPNYSSELNVNALELDDSALYLCASSLRDTTYEQYFGPGTRLTVT.

Regarding this clone: The junction shows a germline mismatch at one end, possibly a read error. The chain links TRBV15 to TRBJ2-7; D unresolved. The CDR3 runs to 12 residues. Germline CDR1 and CDR2: LNHNV and YYDKDF (reference sequence). This chain's CDR3 is CVTSKQWNEQYF. The CDR3 nucleotides are TGTGTCACCAGTAAACAGTGGAACGAGCAGTACTTC.

The CDR3 DNA reads as TGTGCCAGCTCACCAAGCCCGTCCTACGAGCAGTACTTC. Amino acid sequence: CASSPSPSYEQYF. The chain uses TRBV18 and TRBJ2-7; D call uncertain. V was pared by 2 bases and J by 1 base, with 6 bases between. Germline-derived CDR1 and CDR2 are KGHSH and LQKENI. The CDR3 extends over 13 amino acids. Looking up the rest from reference TRBV18 and TRBJ2-7 gives the full variable domain: NAGVMQNPRHLVRRRGQEARLRCSPMKGHSHVYWYRQLPEEGLKFMVYLQKENIIDESGMPKERFSAEFPKEGPSILRIQQVVRGDSAAYFCASSPSPSYEQYFGPGTRLTVT.

In its sample, this clone was seen once. CDR3 DNA: TGTGCCAGCAGTCTTACAGATAGCAATCAGCCCCAGCATTTT. It translates to CASSLTDSNQPQHF. The chain uses TRBV6-6 and TRBJ1-5, with no clear D. Germline V CDR1 and CDR2: MNHNY, SVGAGI (reference sequence). The CDR3 loop spans 14 amino acids. V lost 5 bases, J lost 0 bases, and 8 bases lay in between.

The chain employs TRBV5-4 and TRBJ1-2, with 7 positions matching TRBD1. This CDR3 is built from 14 residues. The trim removed 4 bases at V and 2 bases at J, leaving 5 bases unmatched. Germline V gene sequence: CDR1 SGHNT, CDR2 YYREEE (reference sequence). This CDR3 reads CASSAGQPNYGYTF. CDR3 bases: TGTGCCAGCAGCGCGGGACAGCCAAACTATGGCTACACCTTC.